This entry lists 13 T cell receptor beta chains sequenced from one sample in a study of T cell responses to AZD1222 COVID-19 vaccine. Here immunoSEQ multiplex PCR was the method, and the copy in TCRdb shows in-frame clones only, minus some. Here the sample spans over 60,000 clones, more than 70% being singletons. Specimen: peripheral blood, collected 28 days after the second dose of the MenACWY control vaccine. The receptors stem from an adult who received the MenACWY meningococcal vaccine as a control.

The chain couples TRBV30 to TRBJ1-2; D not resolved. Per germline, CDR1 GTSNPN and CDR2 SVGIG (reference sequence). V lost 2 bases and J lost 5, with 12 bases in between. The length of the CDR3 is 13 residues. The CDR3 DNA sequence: TGTGCCTGGAGTCCCTCGGATGCTTATGGCTACACCTTC. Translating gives CAWSPSDAYGYTF. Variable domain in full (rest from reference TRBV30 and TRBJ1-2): SQTIHQWPATLVQPVGSPLSLECTVEGTSNPNLYWYRQAAGRGLQLLFYSVGIGQISSEVPQNLSASRPQDRQFILSSKKLLLSDSGFYLCAWSPSDAYGYTFGSGTRLTVV.

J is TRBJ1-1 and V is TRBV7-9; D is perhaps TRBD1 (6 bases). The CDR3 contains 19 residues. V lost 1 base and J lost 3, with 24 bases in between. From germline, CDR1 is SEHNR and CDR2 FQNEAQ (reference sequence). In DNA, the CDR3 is TGTGCCAGCAGCTTAGGTAGGGCCGGGACAATTGGAGGGTACACTGAAGCTTTCTTT. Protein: CASSLGRAGTIGGYTEAFF. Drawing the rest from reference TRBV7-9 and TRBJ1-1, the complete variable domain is DTGVSQNPRHKITKRGQNVTFRCDPISEHNRLYWYRQTLGQGPEFLTYFQNEAQLEKSRLLSDRFSAERPKGSFSTLEIQRTEQGDSAMYLCASSLGRAGTIGGYTEAFFGQGTRLTVV.

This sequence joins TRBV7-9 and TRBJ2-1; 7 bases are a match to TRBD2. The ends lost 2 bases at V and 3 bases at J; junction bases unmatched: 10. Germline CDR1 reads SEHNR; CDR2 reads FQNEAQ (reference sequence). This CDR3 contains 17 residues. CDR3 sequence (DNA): TGTGCCAGCAGCTTAAGGGCCTCGGCTAGCGGCTACAATGAGCAGTTCTTC. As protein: CASSLRASASGYNEQFF. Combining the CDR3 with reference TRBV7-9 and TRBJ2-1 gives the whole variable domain DTGVSQNPRHKITKRGQNVTFRCDPISEHNRLYWYRQTLGQGPEFLTYFQNEAQLEKSRLLSDRFSAERPKGSFSTLEIQRTEQGDSAMYLCASSLRASASGYNEQFFGPGTRLTVL.

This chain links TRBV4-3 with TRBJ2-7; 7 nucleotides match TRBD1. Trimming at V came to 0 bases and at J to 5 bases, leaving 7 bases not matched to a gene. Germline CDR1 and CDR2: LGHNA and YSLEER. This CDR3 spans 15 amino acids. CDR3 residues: CASSQETGWRNEQYF. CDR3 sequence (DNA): TGCGCCAGCAGCCAAGAGACAGGGTGGAGGAACGAGCAGTACTTC.

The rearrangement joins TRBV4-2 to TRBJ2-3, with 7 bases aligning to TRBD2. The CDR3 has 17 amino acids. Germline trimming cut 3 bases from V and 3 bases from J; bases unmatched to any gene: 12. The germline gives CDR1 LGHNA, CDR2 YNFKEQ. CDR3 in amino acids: CASSHPGSGGGTDTQYF. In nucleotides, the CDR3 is TGTGCCAGCAGCCACCCCGGGAGTGGGGGGGGGACAGATACGCAGTATTTT.

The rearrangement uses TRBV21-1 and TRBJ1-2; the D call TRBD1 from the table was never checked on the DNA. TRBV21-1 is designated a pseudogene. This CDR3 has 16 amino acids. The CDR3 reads CASSNGQGFIGYGYTF. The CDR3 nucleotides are TGTGCCAGCAGTAATGGACAGGGTTTTATTGGCTATGGCTACACCTTC.

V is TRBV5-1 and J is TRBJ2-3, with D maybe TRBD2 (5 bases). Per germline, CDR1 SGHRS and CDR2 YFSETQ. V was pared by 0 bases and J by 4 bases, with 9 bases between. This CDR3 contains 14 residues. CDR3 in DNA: TGCGCCAGCAGCTTGGGCCAGGAGGCAGATACGCAGTATTTT. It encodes CASSLGQEADTQYF.

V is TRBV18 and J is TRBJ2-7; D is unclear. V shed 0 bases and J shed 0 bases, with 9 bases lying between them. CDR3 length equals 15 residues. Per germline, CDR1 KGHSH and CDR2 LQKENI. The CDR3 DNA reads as TGTGCCAGCTCACCACCGTCGAGGAGCTCCTACGAGCAGTACTTC. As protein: CASSPPSRSSYEQYF.

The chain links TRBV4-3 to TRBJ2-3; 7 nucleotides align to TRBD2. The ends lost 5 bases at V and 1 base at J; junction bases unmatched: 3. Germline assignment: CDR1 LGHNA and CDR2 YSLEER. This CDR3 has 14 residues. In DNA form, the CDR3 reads TGCGCCAGCAGCAGGGGAGGGGGCACAGATACGCAGTATTTT. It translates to CASSRGGGTDTQYF.

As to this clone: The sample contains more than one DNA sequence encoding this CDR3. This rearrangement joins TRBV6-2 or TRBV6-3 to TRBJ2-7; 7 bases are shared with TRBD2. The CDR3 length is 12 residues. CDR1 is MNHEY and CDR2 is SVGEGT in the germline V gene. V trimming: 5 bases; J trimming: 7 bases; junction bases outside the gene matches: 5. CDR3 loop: CASSPLGREQYF. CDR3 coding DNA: TGTGCCAGCAGTCCCCTCGGGAGGGAGCAGTACTTC.

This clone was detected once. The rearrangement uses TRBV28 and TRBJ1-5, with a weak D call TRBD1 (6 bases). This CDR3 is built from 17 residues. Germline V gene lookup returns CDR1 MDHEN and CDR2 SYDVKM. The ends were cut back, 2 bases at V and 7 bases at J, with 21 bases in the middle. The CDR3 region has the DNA TGTGCCAGCAGTTTACCCGTAACAGGGAAAAAGCCCCAGCCCCAGCATTTT. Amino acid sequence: CASSLPVTGKKPQPQHF.

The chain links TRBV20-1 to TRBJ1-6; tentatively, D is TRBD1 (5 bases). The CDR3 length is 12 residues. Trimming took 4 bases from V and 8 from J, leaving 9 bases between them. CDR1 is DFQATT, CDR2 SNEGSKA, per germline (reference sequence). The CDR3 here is CSANDRDSPLHF. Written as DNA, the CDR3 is TGCAGTGCTAATGACAGAGATTCACCCCTCCACTTT.

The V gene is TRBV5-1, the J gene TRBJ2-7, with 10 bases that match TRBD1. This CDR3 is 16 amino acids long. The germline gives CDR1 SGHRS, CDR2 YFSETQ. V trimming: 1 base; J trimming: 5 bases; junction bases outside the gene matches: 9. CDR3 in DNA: TGCGCCAGCAGCTTGTTCCCGGGACAGGGGTTACACGAGCAGTACTTC. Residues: CASSLFPGQGLHEQYF.